The 18 T cell receptor beta chains listed next were all sequenced from one sample in a study of lymphopenia after photon versus proton radiotherapy. TCRdb keeps only in-frame clones here, not all; method: immunoSEQ multiplex PCR. The sample records approximately 62,000 clones, around 85% being singletons. The sequences come from peripheral blood, collected from a patient treated with proton-based radiotherapy. Source of these receptors: a man in his 60s with pancreatic cancer.

In its sample, this clone was seen a few times. The J gene is TRBJ2-3, the V gene TRBV5-1, with 9 bases aligning to TRBD1. With 3 bases clipped from V and 2 bases from J, the junction kept 4 bases outside the gene matches. The germline gives CDR1 SGHRS, CDR2 YFSETQ. This CDR3 spans 15 amino acids. The CDR3 reads CASSSGTGPTDTQYF. In DNA, the CDR3 is TGCGCCAGCAGCTCAGGGACAGGGCCCACAGATACGCAGTATTTT.

The V call is TRBV27, the J call TRBJ2-3, with unresolved D. Germline V gives CDR1 MNHEY, CDR2 SMNVEV (reference sequence). V lost 6 bases and J lost 4, with 14 bases in between. The CDR3 sequence is 14 residues long. CDR3 protein: CASSSRVPPDTQYF. CDR3 nucleotide sequence: TGTGCCAGCAGCTCTAGAGTGCCCCCAGATACGCAGTATTTT.

The chain has TRBV19 and TRBJ2-5, with 7 bases identical to TRBD2. Germline assignment: CDR1 LNHDA and CDR2 SQIVND (reference sequence). After removal of 1 base from V and 1 base from J, the junction contained 6 bases not matched to a gene. CDR3 length: 16 amino acids. The CDR3 here is CASSIGWASGQETQYF. In DNA, the CDR3 is TGTGCCAGTAGTATAGGTTGGGCTAGCGGCCAAGAGACCCAGTACTTC.

In its sample, this clone was seen a few times. This chain connects TRBV6-6 to TRBJ1-2; D possibly corresponds to TRBD1 (6 bases). This CDR3 has 15 amino acids. Looked up from germline, CDR1 is MNHNY and CDR2 is SVGAGI (reference sequence). V was cut by 2 bases and J by 7 bases, with 17 bases left in between. This CDR3 reads CASSYAQGTSGGYTF. Written as DNA, the CDR3 is TGTGCCAGCAGTTACGCGCAGGGGACCTCGGGTGGCTACACCTTC.

The gene calls are TRBV10-3 and TRBJ1-4, with 7 nucleotides matching TRBD1. CDR1 ENHRY and CDR2 SYGVKD come from the germline V gene. The CDR3 is 13 residues long. V trimming: 6 bases; J trimming: 5 bases; junction bases outside the gene matches: 3. The CDR3 nucleotides are TGTGCCATCAGAGGGGGCCTCAATGAAAAACTGTTTTTT. Residues: CAIRGGLNEKLFF.

The CDR3 sequence: CASSPDRGVYGYTF. In DNA form, the CDR3 reads TGTGCCAGCAGCCCGGACAGGGGGGTCTATGGCTACACCTTC. The chain combines TRBV7-2 with TRBJ1-2, with TRBD1 matching 10 bases. From germline, CDR1 is SGHTA and CDR2 FQGNSA. V gave up 5 bases and J gave up 4 bases; unmatched junction bases: 4. CDR3 size: 14 residues.

V is TRBV6-9 and J is TRBJ2-6; no definite D call. In germline, CDR1 is MNHGY, CDR2 SVAAGI. V was shortened by 0 bases and J by 2 bases, with 5 bases between the two germline ends. This CDR3 is 15 amino acids long. The CDR3 is CASSYSGAGANVLTF. The CDR3 nucleotides read TGTGCCAGCAGTTATTCTGGGGCTGGGGCCAACGTCCTGACTTTC.

The chain links TRBV28 to TRBJ2-7, with 10 bases lining up with TRBD1. The CDR3 extends over 15 amino acids. The junction had 7 bases not matched to a gene; V was cut back by 6 bases and J by 2 bases. CDR1 and CDR2 from the germline V gene are MDHEN and SYDVKM. The CDR3 sequence: CASRRPGQGTYEQYF. The CDR3 region has the DNA TGTGCCAGCAGACGTCCGGGACAGGGGACCTACGAGCAGTACTTC. The entire variable domain, with the rest obtained from reference TRBV28 and TRBJ2-7, is as follows: DVKVTQSSRYLVKRTGEKVFLECVQDMDHENMFWYRQDPGLGLRLIYFSYDVKMKEKGDIPEGYSVSREKKERFSLILESASTNQTSMYLCASRRPGQGTYEQYFGPGTRLTVT.

This chain connects TRBV27 to TRBJ1-1; D gene unclear. This CDR3 comprises 14 residues. Germline V gives CDR1 MNHEY, CDR2 SMNVEV (reference sequence). The V and J ends lost 5 bases and 10 bases respectively, with 20 bases between them. The CDR3, as DNA: TGTGCCAGCAGTCCACTTATATGGGGTCGTCCAGCTTTCTTT. Encoded protein: CASSPLIWGRPAFF.

This sequence joins TRBV7-9 and TRBJ2-1, with TRBD2 matching 12 bases. CDR3 length: 18 residues. V lost 1 base and J lost 6; bases outside the gene matches: 10. The germline gives CDR1 SEHNR, CDR2 FQNEAQ (reference sequence). CDR3 sequence reads: CASSLEPRATSGSNEQFF. DNA of the CDR3: TGTGCCAGCAGCTTAGAACCTAGGGCGACTAGCGGGAGCAATGAGCAGTTCTTC.

This clone is a singleton in its sample. The chain recombines TRBV7-2 with TRBJ1-1, with D possibly TRBD1 on 5 matching bases. The CDR3 length is 13 residues. The germline V gene has CDR1 SGHTA and CDR2 FQGNSA. V dropped 5 bases and J dropped 5 bases, with 12 bases sitting between them. This chain's CDR3 is CASSQGEVTEAFF. CDR3 nucleotides: TGTGCCAGCAGCCAAGGGGAAGTAACTGAAGCTTTCTTT.

The chain is built from TRBV28 and TRBJ2-7; D remains unclear. From germline, CDR1 is MDHEN and CDR2 SYDVKM. The CDR3 has 12 residues. Between the trimmed V and J ends, which lost 4 bases and 2 bases, there was a span of 6 bases. CDR3 region: CASSSRPYEQYF. The CDR3 coding sequence is TGTGCCAGCAGTTCCAGACCCTACGAGCAGTACTTC.

The rearrangement uses TRBV5-6 and TRBJ2-1; D call uncertain. The germline V gene has CDR1 SGHDT and CDR2 YYEEEE. The CDR3 totals 12 residues. V was clipped by 2 bases and J by 9 bases, with 9 bases between them. The CDR3 is CASSFRPLEQFF. The CDR3 DNA is TGTGCCAGCAGCTTCAGACCCCTTGAGCAGTTCTTC.

In this sample, this clone turned up a few times. This chain joins TRBV6-1 and TRBJ1-5; TRBD1 matches 11 bases. J gave up 5 bases and V 2 bases, and 8 bases lay outside the gene matches. Germline CDR1 and CDR2: MNHNS and SASEGT. The CDR3 sequence is 17 residues long. CDR3 sequence: CASSERGGQGAYQPQHF. CDR3 bases: TGTGCCAGCAGTGAAAGGGGAGGACAGGGGGCTTATCAGCCCCAGCATTTT.

This rearrangement joins TRBV7-2 to TRBJ2-7, with 9 bases fitting TRBD1. The V gene end was trimmed by 5 bases and the J gene end by 9 bases; junction bases not matched to a gene: 11. Germline V CDR1 and CDR2: SGHTA, FQGNSA. The CDR3 length is 14 residues. The CDR3 DNA sequence: TGTGCCAGCAGCCCGGCCGGGACAGGGCCGGGGCAGTACTTC. As protein: CASSPAGTGPGQYF.

The chain links TRBV6-1 to TRBJ2-6, with TRBD1 matching over 7 bases. This CDR3 region has 18 residues. The trim removed 4 bases at V and 1 base at J, leaving 10 bases unmatched. Per the germline V gene, CDR1 is MNHNS and CDR2 is SASEGT. The CDR3 here is CASSVAYRGSSGANVLTF. CDR3 DNA: TGTGCCAGCAGTGTAGCCTACAGGGGAAGTTCTGGGGCCAACGTCCTGACTTTC.

This chain links TRBV6-5 with TRBJ1-4, with 9 bases lining up with TRBD1. The CDR3 extends over 14 amino acids. Trimming at V came to 7 bases and at J to 7 bases, leaving 7 bases not matched to a gene. CDR1 MNHEY and CDR2 SVGAGI come from the germline V gene. The CDR3 sequence: CASKPTGGGEKLFF. The CDR3 coding sequence is TGTGCCAGCAAACCGACAGGGGGAGGTGAAAAACTGTTTTTT.

The chain employs TRBV30 and TRBJ2-2; D call uncertain. The CDR3 is made up of 12 amino acids. Trimming took 3 bases from V and 4 from J, leaving 6 bases between them. Germline CDR1 GTSNPN, CDR2 SVGIG (reference sequence). The CDR3 coding sequence is TGTGCCTGGAGCAGGACCACCGGGGAGCTGTTTTTT. The encoded protein is CAWSRTTGELFF.